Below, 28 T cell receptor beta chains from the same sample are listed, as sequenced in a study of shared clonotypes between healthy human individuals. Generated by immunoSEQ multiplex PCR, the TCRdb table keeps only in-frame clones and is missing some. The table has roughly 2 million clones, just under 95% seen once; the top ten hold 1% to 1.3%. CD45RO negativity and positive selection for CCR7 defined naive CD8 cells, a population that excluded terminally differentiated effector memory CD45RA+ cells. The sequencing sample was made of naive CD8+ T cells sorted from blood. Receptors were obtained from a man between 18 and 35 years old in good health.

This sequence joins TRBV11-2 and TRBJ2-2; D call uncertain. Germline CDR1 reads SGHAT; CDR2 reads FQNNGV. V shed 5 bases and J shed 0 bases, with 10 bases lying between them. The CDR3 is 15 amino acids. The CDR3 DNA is TGTGCCAGCAGCCCTTTATTGACGAACACCGGGGAGCTGTTTTTT. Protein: CASSPLLTNTGELFF.

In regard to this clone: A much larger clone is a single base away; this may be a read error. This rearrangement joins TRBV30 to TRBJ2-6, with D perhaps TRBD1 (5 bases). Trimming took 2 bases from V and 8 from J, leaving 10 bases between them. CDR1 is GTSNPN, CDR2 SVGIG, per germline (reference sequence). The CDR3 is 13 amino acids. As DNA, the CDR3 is TGTGCCTGGAGTCCCACAGGCACCAACGTCCTGACTTTC. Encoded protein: CAWSPTGTNVLTF.

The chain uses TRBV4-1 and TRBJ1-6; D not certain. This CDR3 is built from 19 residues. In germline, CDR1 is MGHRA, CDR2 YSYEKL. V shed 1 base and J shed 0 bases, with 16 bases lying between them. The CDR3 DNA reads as TGCGCCAGCAGCCAAGGAGCGACGCTCGAAAGCTCCTATAATTCACCCCTCCACTTT. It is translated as CASSQGATLESSYNSPLHF.

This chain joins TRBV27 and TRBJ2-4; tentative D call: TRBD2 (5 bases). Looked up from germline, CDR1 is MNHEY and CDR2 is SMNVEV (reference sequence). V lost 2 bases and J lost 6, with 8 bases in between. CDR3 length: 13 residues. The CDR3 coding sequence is TGTGCCAGCAGTTTAGGCGGGCCAAACATTCAGTACTTC. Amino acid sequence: CASSLGGPNIQYF.

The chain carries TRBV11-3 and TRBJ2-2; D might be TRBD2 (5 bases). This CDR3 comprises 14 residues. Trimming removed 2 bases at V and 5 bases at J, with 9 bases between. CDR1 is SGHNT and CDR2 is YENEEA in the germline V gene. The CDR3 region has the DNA TGTGCCAGCAGCTTAACCGGGGTAACCGGGGAGCTGTTTTTT. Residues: CASSLTGVTGELFF.

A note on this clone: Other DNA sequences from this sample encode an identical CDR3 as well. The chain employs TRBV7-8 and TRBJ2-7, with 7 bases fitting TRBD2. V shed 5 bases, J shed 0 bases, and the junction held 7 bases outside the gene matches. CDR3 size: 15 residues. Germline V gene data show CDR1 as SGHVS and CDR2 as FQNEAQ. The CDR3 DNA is TGTGCCAGCAGCCTGTTAGCGGGTAGCTCCTACGAGCAGTACTTC. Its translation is CASSLLAGSSYEQYF.

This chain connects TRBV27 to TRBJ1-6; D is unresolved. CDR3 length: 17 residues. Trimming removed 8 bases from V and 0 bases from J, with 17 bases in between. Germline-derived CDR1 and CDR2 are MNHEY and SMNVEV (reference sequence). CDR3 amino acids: CASANRSPFSYNSPLHF. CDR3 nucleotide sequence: TGTGCCAGCGCTAACAGAAGTCCGTTCTCCTATAATTCACCCCTCCACTTT.

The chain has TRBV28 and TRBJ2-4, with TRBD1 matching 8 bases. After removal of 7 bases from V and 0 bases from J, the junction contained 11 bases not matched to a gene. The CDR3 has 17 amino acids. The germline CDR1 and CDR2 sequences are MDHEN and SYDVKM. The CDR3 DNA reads TGTGCCAGCAAGCTCCAGGGGGCCCTAACAGCCAAAAACATTCAGTACTTC. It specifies CASKLQGALTAKNIQYF. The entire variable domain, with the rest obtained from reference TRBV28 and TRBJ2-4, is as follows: DVKVTQSSRYLVKRTGEKVFLECVQDMDHENMFWYRQDPGLGLRLIYFSYDVKMKEKGDIPEGYSVSREKKERFSLILESASTNQTSMYLCASKLQGALTAKNIQYFGAGTRLSVL.

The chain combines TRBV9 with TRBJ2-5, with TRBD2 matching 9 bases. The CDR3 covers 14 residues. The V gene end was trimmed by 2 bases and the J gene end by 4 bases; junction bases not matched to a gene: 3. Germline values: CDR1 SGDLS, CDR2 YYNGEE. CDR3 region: CASSVRAGGETQYF. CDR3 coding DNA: TGTGCCAGCAGCGTTAGAGCGGGAGGAGAGACCCAGTACTTC. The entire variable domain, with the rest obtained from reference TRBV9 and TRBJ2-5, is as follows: DSGVTQTPKHLITATGQRVTLRCSPRSGDLSVYWYQQSLDQGLQFLIQYYNGEERAKGNILERFSAQQFPDLHSELNLSSLELGDSALYFCASSVRAGGETQYFGPGTRLLVL.

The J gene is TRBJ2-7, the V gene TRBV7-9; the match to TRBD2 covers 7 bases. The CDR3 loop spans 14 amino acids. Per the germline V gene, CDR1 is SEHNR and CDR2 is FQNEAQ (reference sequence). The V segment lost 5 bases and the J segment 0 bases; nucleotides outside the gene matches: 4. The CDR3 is CASSPRDYSYEQYF. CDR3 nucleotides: TGTGCCAGCAGCCCCCGGGACTACTCCTACGAGCAGTACTTC.

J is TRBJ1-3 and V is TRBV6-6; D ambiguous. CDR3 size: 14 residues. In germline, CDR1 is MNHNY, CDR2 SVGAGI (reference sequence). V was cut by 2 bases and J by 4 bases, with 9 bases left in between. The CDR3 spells CASSYNAAGNTIYF. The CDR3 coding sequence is TGTGCCAGCAGTTACAACGCAGCGGGAAACACCATATATTTT.

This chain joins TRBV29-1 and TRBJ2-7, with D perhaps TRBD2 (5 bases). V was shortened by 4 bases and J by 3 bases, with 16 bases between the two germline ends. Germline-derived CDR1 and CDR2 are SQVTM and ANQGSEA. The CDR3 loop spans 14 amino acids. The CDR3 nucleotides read TGCAGCGTTGTTTCGGGATCATCGAACTACGAGCAGTACTTC. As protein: CSVVSGSSNYEQYF.

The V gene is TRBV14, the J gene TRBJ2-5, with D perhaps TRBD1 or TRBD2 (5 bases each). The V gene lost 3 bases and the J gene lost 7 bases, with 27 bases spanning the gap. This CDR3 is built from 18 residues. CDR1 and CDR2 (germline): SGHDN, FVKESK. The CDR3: CASSHVGDRGPGLGTQYF. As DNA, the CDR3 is TGTGCCAGCAGCCATGTAGGCGACCGGGGACCCGGGCTAGGGACCCAGTACTTC.

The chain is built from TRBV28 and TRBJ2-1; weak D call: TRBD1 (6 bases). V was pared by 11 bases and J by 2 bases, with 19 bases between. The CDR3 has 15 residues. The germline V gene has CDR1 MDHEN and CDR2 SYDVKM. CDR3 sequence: CAASSIGGTYNEQFF. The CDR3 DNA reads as TGTGCCGCTTCTTCAATAGGGGGAACCTACAATGAGCAGTTCTTC.

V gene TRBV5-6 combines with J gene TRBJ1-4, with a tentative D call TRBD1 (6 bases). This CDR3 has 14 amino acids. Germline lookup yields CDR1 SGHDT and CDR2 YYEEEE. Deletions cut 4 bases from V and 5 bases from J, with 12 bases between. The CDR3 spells CASSPGALNEKLFF. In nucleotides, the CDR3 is TGTGCCAGCAGCCCAGGGGCCCTAAATGAAAAACTGTTTTTT.

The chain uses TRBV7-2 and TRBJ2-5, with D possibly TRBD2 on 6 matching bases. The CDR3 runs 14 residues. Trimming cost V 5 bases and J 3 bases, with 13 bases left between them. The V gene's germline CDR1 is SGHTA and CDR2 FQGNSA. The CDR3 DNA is TGTGCCAGCAGCACCCTAGGAGGGGAAGAGACCCAGTACTTC. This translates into CASSTLGGEETQYF.

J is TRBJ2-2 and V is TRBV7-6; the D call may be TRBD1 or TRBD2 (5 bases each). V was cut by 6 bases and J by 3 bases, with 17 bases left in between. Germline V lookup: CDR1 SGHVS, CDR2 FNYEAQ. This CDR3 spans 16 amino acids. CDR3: CASRQISGQDTGELFF. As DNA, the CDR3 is TGTGCCAGCAGACAGATTTCGGGGCAGGACACCGGGGAGCTGTTTTTT.

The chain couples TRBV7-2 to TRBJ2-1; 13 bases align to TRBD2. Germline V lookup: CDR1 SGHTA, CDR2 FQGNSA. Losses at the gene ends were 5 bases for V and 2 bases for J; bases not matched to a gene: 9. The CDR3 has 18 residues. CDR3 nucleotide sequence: TGTGCCAGCAGCGGAGAGAGGGGACTAGCGGGGCCCTACAATGAGCAGTTCTTC. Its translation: CASSGERGLAGPYNEQFF.

Here the CDR3 DNA reads TGTGCCTGGAGTTTAGTTACTAGAGGCACTGAAGCTTTCTTT. This gives the protein CAWSLVTRGTEAFF. The chain has TRBV30 and TRBJ1-1; unclear D gene. CDR1 is GTSNPN, CDR2 SVGIG, per germline (reference sequence). V was clipped by 2 bases and J by 4 bases, with 14 bases between them. The CDR3 covers 14 residues.

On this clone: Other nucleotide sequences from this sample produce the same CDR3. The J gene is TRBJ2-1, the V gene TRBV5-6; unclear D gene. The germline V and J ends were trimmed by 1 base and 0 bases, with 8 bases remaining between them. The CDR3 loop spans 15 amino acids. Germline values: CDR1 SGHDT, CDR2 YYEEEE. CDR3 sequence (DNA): TGTGCCAGCAGCTTGTACGGCAGCTCCTACAATGAGCAGTTCTTC. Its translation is CASSLYGSSYNEQFF.

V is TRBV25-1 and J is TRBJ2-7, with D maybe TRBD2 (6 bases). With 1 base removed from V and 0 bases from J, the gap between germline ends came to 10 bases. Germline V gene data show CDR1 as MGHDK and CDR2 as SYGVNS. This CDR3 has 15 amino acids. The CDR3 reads CASSEFYGSSYEQYF. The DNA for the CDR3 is TGTGCCAGCAGTGAATTTTACGGGAGCTCCTACGAGCAGTACTTC.

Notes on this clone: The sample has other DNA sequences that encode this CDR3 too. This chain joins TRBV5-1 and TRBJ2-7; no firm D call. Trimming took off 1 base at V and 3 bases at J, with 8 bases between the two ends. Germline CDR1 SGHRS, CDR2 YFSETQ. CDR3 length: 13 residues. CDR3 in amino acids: CASSLTPSYEQYF. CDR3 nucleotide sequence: TGCGCCAGCAGCTTGACCCCTAGCTACGAGCAGTACTTC. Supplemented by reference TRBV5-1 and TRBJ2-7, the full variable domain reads KAGVTQTPRYLIKTRGQQVTLSCSPISGHRSVSWYQQTPGQGLQFLFEYFSETQRNKGNFPGRFSGRQFSNSRSEMNVSTLELGDSALYLCASSLTPSYEQYFGPGTRLTVT.

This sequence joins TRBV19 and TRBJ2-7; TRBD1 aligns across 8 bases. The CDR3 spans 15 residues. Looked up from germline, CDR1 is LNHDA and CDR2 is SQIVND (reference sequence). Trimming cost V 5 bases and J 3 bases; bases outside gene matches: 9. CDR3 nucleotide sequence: TGTGCCAGTAGTGCTTCCCGGGACAGGTACTACGAGCAGTACTTC. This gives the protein CASSASRDRYYEQYF.

In DNA form, the CDR3 reads TGCAGCGTTGAAGACATGACTATGAACACCGGGGAGCTGTTTTTT. It yields the protein CSVEDMTMNTGELFF. V is TRBV29-1 and J is TRBJ2-2, with D tentatively TRBD2 (5 bases). The CDR3 loop spans 15 amino acids. CDR1 and CDR2 (germline): SQVTM, ANQGSEA. Trimming left V 0 bases short and J 1 base short, with 9 bases between.

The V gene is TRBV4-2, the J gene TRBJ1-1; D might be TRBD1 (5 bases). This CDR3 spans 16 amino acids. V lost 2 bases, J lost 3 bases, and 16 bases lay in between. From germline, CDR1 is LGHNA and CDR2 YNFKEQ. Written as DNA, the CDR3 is TGTGCCAGCAGCCAATCCCTCGACAGTCATGACACTGAAGCTTTCTTT. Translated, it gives CASSQSLDSHDTEAFF.

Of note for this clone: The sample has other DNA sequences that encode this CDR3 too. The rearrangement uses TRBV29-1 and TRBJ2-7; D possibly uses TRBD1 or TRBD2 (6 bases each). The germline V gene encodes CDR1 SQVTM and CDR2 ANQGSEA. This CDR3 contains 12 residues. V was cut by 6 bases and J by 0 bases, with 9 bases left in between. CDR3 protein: CSVKGGSYEQYF. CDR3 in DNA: TGCAGCGTCAAGGGGGGCTCCTACGAGCAGTACTTC.

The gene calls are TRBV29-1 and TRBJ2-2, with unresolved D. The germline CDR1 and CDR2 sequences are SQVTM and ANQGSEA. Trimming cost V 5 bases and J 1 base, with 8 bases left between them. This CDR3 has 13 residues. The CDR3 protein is CSVQLVNTGELFF. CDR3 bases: TGCAGCGTTCAATTAGTGAACACCGGGGAGCTGTTTTTT.

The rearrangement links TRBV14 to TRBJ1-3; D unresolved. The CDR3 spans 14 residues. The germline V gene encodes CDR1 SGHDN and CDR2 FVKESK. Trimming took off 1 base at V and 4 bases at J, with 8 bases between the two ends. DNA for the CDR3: TGTGCCAGCAGCCAAGGGCCTCCAGGAAACACCATATATTTT. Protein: CASSQGPPGNTIYF.